These 23 T cell receptor beta chains share one sample of origin, sequenced in a study of blood T cells in healthy people across ages. Together with a sample-barcoded 5' primer, a J-beta primer mix was included in a second PCR lasting roughly 6 to 12 cycles. MiXCR, run by TCRdb on the 5' RACE reads, gives a single entry per CDR3 protein. The table records about 1.1 million distinct CDR3 sequences, 35% to 40% of them present only once. Material: blood. These receptors all stem from a man aged 18-30 years in good health.

The rearrangement uses TRBV3-1 and TRBJ2-7; perhaps TRBD1 as D (6 bases). Trimming shortened V by 1 base and J by 2 bases, and 9 bases separated the two germline ends. CDR3 length: 14 residues. Germline CDR1 reads LGHDT; CDR2 reads YNNKEL (reference sequence). CDR3 protein: CASSQAGVPYEQYF. DNA for the CDR3: TGTGCCAGCAGCCAAGCAGGGGTACCCTACGAGCAGTACTTC.

This sequence joins TRBV12-3 or TRBV12-4 and TRBJ2-3, with D uncertain. V was pared by 6 bases and J by 0 bases, with 10 bases between. This CDR3 comprises 14 residues. The CDR3 nucleotides are TGTGCCAGCAGGGGTCAGGACAGCACAGATACGCAGTATTTT. It codes for CASRGQDSTDTQYF.

The V and J genes are TRBV15 and TRBJ1-1; D not certain. CDR1 and CDR2 (germline): LNHNV, YYDKDF (reference sequence). Trimming stripped 2 bases from V and 7 bases from J, with 14 bases between. CDR3 size: 14 residues. The CDR3 region has the DNA TGTGCCACCAGCAGACCCCAAAGTCGCCTTGAAGCTTTCTTT. Encoded protein: CATSRPQSRLEAFF.

The chain employs TRBV29-1 and TRBJ2-1; 7 bases fit TRBD2. Germline CDR1 is SQVTM and CDR2 is ANQGSEA. The CDR3 covers 12 residues. J lost 8 bases, V lost 3 bases, and 4 bases had no gene match. As DNA, the CDR3 is TGCAGCGTTGATGGTACTAGCGATGAGCAGTTCTTC. This translates into CSVDGTSDEQFF.

The CDR3 DNA follows: TGCAGTGTACCCCAGGGATTTTACACTGAAGCTTTCTTT. Translating it yields CSVPQGFYTEAFF. The rearrangement uses TRBV20-1 and TRBJ1-1; D might be TRBD1 (5 bases). V lost 7 bases and J lost 3, with 15 bases in between. CDR3 length: 13 residues. Germline assignment: CDR1 DFQATT and CDR2 SNEGSKA (reference sequence).

This clonotype has at least ten counts. Sequence at one end of the junction differs from germline and may be a read error. V and J are TRBV12-3 or TRBV12-4 and TRBJ2-3; TRBD2 agrees at 8 bases. There are 14 residues in the CDR3. The CDR3 coding sequence is TGTGCCAGCAGCTTAGGACTAGCCGCAGATACGCAGTATTTT. It codes for CASSLGLAADTQYF.

There are a few counts of this clonotype. The V and J genes are TRBV3-1 and TRBJ1-6; D call uncertain. The germline V gene has CDR1 LGHDT and CDR2 YNNKEL (reference sequence). This CDR3 is built from 15 residues. V was clipped by 0 bases and J by 6 bases, with 9 bases between them. The CDR3 protein is CASSQDWGVNSPLHF. CDR3 DNA: TGTGCCAGCAGCCAAGATTGGGGAGTTAATTCACCCCTCCACTTT.

The genes are TRBV20-1 and TRBJ2-1, with a possible D match to TRBD1 (6 bases). Between the trimmed V and J ends, which lost 3 bases and 3 bases, there was a span of 15 bases. The CDR3 loop spans 15 amino acids. Germline CDR1 DFQATT, CDR2 SNEGSKA (reference sequence). CDR3 amino acids: CSAREDSLLYNEQFF. The CDR3 DNA is TGCAGTGCTAGGGAGGACAGTCTACTCTACAATGAGCAGTTCTTC.

There are a few counts of this clonotype. This chain connects TRBV25-1 to TRBJ1-4, with TRBD1 as a possible D gene (5 bases). Deletions cut 6 bases from V and 6 bases from J, with 14 bases between. This CDR3 is built from 14 residues. Germline V gene data show CDR1 as MGHDK and CDR2 as SYGVNS. CDR3 residues: CASSVGTGYEKLFF. CDR3 bases: TGTGCCAGCAGCGTCGGGACGGGTTATGAAAAACTGTTTTTT.

This clonotype has only a few counts. This sequence joins TRBV7-9 and TRBJ1-6; no reliable D call. This CDR3 region has 15 residues. V was trimmed by 1 base and J by 7 bases, leaving 11 bases between them. The V gene's germline CDR1 is SEHNR and CDR2 FQNEAQ (reference sequence). The chain's CDR3 is CASSLDVIGNSPLHF. The CDR3 bases are TGTGCCAGCAGCTTAGATGTGATAGGCAATTCACCCCTCCACTTT.

This clonotype was seen only once. One end of the junction fails to match germline, which may point to a read error. The CDR3 coding sequence is TGTGCCAGCAGCCAAGTAAAGGGAATAGATACGCGGTATTTT. This codes for CASSQVKGIDTRYF. The V gene is TRBV14, the J gene TRBJ2-3; D is ambiguous. Germline V CDR1 and CDR2: SGHDN, FVKESK. This CDR3 has 14 amino acids. The full variable domain, its missing parts supplied by reference TRBV14 and TRBJ2-3, is EAGVTQFPSHSVIEKGQTVTLRCDPISGHDNLYWYRRVMGKEIKFLLHFVKESKQDESGMPNNRFLAERTGGTYSTLKVQPAELEDSGVYFCASSQVKGIDTRYFGPGTRLTVL.

This clonotype was counted only a few times. The chain couples TRBV5-5 to TRBJ2-3; D is possibly TRBD1 (6 bases). The CDR3 spans 14 residues. Germline CDR1 and CDR2: SGHKS and YYEKEE (reference sequence). V lost 6 bases to trimming and J lost 2 bases, with 13 bases between them. CDR3 in amino acids: CASTRGLSTDTQYF. DNA for the CDR3: TGTGCCAGCACAAGGGGGTTGTCCACAGATACGCAGTATTTT.

V gene TRBV3-1 combines with J gene TRBJ2-1, with D unclear. CDR3 length equals 13 residues. Germline lookup yields CDR1 LGHDT and CDR2 YNNKEL (reference sequence). Trimming pared 3 bases from V and 10 bases from J, leaving 13 bases between. The CDR3 protein is CASSQLLLREQFF. CDR3 nucleotide sequence: TGTGCCAGCAGCCAGCTACTTTTGCGGGAGCAGTTCTTC.

This chain links TRBV29-1 with TRBJ2-5; TRBD2 aligns across 11 bases. The germline V gene has CDR1 SQVTM and CDR2 ANQGSEA. Trimming cost V 4 bases and J 11 bases; bases outside gene matches: 9. The CDR3 loop spans 13 amino acids. In nucleotides, the CDR3 is TGCAGCGTTGGACTAGCGGGGACTGGGGAGCAGTACTTC. Encoded protein: CSVGLAGTGEQYF.

This clonotype was seen more than once but under ten times. The rearrangement uses TRBV28 and TRBJ2-5; TRBD2 aligns across 8 bases. With V trimmed by 3 bases and J by 5 bases, 11 bases remained unmatched. CDR1 and CDR2 from the germline V gene are MDHEN and SYDVKM. The CDR3 contains 16 residues. The chain's CDR3 is CASSLPGTRGLETQYF. The CDR3 region has the DNA TGTGCCAGCAGTTTGCCCGGGACTAGGGGTTTGGAGACCCAGTACTTC.

This rearrangement joins TRBV14 to TRBJ2-5; D is unclear. In germline, CDR1 is SGHDN, CDR2 FVKESK. The V end lost 2 bases, the J end lost 5 bases, and 12 bases lay between the germline ends. This CDR3 region has 14 residues. The CDR3 loop reads CASSQTRTAETQYF. DNA for the CDR3: TGTGCCAGCAGCCAAACGAGAACAGCGGAGACCCAGTACTTC.

For this clonotype: The junction and the germline gene differ at one end; a read error may be behind it. The V gene is TRBV12-3 or TRBV12-4, the J gene TRBJ2-3; D is uncertain. CDR3 length: 16 residues. In nucleotides, the CDR3 is TGTGCCAGCACTTCTTGGGCCCAAGCTAGAACAGATACGCAATATTTT. The encoded protein is CASTSWAQARTDTQYF.

This sequence joins TRBV27 and TRBJ1-1; D call uncertain. The CDR3 is 14 amino acids. CDR1 is MNHEY, CDR2 SMNVEV, per germline (reference sequence). With 4 bases removed from V and 1 base from J, the gap between germline ends came to 10 bases. The chain's CDR3 is CASSYSRTNTEAFF. CDR3 sequence (DNA): TGTGCCAGCAGTTATAGTCGGACGAACACTGAAGCTTTCTTT.

A note on this clonotype: At one of its ends the junction is not consistent with the germline gene, which may arise from a read error. The chain employs TRBV4-1 and TRBJ2-6; a weak D match, TRBD1 (5 bases). Germline V gene data show CDR1 as MGHRA and CDR2 as YSYEKL. CDR3 length: 15 amino acids. CDR3 bases: TGTGCCAGCAGCCAATCCGGATCTGGGGCCAACGCCCTGACTTTC. Translation gives CASSQSGSGANALTF.

This clonotype has a handful of counts. The chain uses TRBV20-1 and TRBJ1-1, with D possibly matching TRBD1 (5 bases). Per the germline V gene, CDR1 is DFQATT and CDR2 is SNEGSKA (reference sequence). V lost 8 bases, J lost 4 bases, and 17 bases lay in between. The CDR3 has 13 amino acids. CDR3 in amino acids: CSKYSGDRTEAFF. In DNA, the CDR3 is TGCAGTAAGTACAGCGGGGACCGCACTGAAGCTTTCTTT.

This chain links TRBV2 with TRBJ2-3; 10 bases line up with TRBD2. Germline lookup yields CDR1 SNHLY and CDR2 FYNNEI. CDR3 length: 16 residues. Trimming removed 4 bases from V and 3 bases from J; junction bases left unmatched: 7. The DNA for the CDR3 is TGTGCCAGCAGTGTTGTTAGCGGGGGGTTAACAGATACGCAGTATTTT. Translated, it gives CASSVVSGGLTDTQYF.

In its sample, this clonotype was seen a few times. The CDR3 region has the DNA TGTGCCAGCAGGGAGGGGGTGGGCACTGAAGCTTTCTTT. Residues: CASREGVGTEAFF. V gene TRBV6-6 combines with J gene TRBJ1-1; D possibly corresponds to TRBD1 (6 bases). This CDR3 has 13 amino acids. The V gene's germline CDR1 is MNHNY and CDR2 SVGAGI (reference sequence). V lost 6 bases, J lost 4 bases, and 12 bases lay in between.

V and J are TRBV5-1 and TRBJ2-2; TRBD1 aligns across 11 bases. With V trimmed by 10 bases and J by 7 bases, 6 bases remained unmatched. CDR1 SGHRS and CDR2 YFSETQ come from the germline V gene. This CDR3 is 13 amino acids long. Written as DNA, the CDR3 is TGCGCCTGCCGGACAGGGGGCCTCGGGGAGCTGTTTTTT. It yields the protein CACRTGGLGELFF. Full variable domain (outside the CDR3, taken from reference TRBV5-1 and TRBJ2-2): KAGVTQTPRYLIKTRGQQVTLSCSPISGHRSVSWYQQTPGQGLQFLFEYFSETQRNKGNFPGRFSGRQFSNSRSEMNVSTLELGDSALYLCACRTGGLGELFFGEGSRLTVL.